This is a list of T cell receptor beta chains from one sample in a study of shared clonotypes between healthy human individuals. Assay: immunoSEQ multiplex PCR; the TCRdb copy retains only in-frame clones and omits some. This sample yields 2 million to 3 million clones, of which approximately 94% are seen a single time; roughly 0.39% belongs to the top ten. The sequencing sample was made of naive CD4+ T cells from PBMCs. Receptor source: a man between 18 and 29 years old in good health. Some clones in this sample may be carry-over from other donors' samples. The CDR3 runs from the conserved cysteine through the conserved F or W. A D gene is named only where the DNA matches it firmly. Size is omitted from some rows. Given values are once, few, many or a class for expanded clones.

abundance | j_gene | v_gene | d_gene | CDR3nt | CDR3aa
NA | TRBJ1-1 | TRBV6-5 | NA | TGTGCCAGCAGTTACTTAAGGCCCGAGGGGACTGAAGCTTTCTTT | CASSYLRPEGTEAFF
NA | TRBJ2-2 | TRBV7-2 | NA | TGTGCCAGCAGCAGCCCAGGACCGACCACCGGGGAGCTGTTTTTT | CASSSPGPTTGELFF
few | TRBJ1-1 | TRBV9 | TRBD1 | TGTGCCAGCAGCGTGACCGGGACAGGGGACACTGAAGCTTTCTTT | CASSVTGTGDTEAFF
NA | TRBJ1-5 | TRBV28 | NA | TGTGCCAGCAGTTTATGGCAGGGGAAGGGGAGCAATCAGCCCCAGCATTTT | CASSLWQGKGSNQPQHF
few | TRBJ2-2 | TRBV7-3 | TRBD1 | TGTGCCAGCGGACAGGGAACCGGGGAGCTGTTTTTT | CASGQGTGELFF
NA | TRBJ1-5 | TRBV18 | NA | TGTGCCAGCTCACCACCGGCCGGGGATCAGCCCCAGCATTTT | CASSPPAGDQPQHF
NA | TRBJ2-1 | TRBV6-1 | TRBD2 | TGTGCCAGCAGTGGGGGGAGGGATGGGTATGAGCAGTTCTTC | CASSGGRDGYEQFF
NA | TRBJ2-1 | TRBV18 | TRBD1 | TGTGCCAGCTCAAGTGGGACAGGGACCTACAATGAGCAGTTCTTC | CASSSGTGTYNEQFF
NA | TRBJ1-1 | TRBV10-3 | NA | TGTGCCATCAGTGAGGGGCAGGGTCGGAACACTGAAGCTTTCTTT | CAISEGQGRNTEAFF
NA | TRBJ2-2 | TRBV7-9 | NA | TGTGCCGGCAGGGGAACCGGGGAGCTGTTTTTT | CAGRGTGELFF
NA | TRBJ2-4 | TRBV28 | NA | TGTGCCAGCAGCCCAACCTCCGCCAGGGGATCCAAAAACATTCAGTACTTC | CASSPTSARGSKNIQYF
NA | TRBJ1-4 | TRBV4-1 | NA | TGCGCCAGCAGCATTGACAGTAACTATGAAAAACTGTTTTTT | CASSIDSNYEKLFF
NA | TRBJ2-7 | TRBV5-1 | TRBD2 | TGCGCCAGCAGCTCCGACGTTGGGAGGGTATCCGGCGAGCAGTACTTC | CASSSDVGRVSGEQYF
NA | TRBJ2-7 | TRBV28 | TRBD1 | TGTGCCAGCAGCGTGACAGGGCAAGTCTACGAGCAGTACTTC | CASSVTGQVYEQYF
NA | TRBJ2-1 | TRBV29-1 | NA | TGCAGCGTTGAAGATCGACGGATAGGGATGTGGCAGTTCTTC | CSVEDRRIGMWQFF
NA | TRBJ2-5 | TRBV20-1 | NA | TGCAGTGCTAGCCTGGGGGAGACCCAGTACTTC | CSASLGETQYF
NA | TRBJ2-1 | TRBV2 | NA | TGTGCCAGCAGTGAATTACGGACGAGCTACAATGAGCAGTTCTTC | CASSELRTSYNEQFF
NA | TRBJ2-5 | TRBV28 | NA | TGTGCCAGCATGTCAAGGGTGGTGAGTGTGTACTTC | CASMSRVVSVYF
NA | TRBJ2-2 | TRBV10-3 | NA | TGTGCCATCAGTGAGTCGAGGGGTCTAAGGGACGGGGAGCTGTTTTTT | CAISESRGLRDGELFF
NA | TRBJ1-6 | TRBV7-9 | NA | TGTGCCAGCATCAAGGAAGCTACTCCACCCCTCCACTTT | CASIKEATPPLHF
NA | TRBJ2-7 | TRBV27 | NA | TGTGCCAGCAGTTTATCGGACAGCTCCTACGAGCAGTACTTC | CASSLSDSSYEQYF
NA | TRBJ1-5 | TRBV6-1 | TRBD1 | TGTGCCAGCAGTGAGCGTCCCGGGACAGGGTTTGGTCAGCCCCAGCATTTT | CASSERPGTGFGQPQHF